Presented here are 28 T cell receptor beta chains from one specimen sequenced in a study of cytomegalovirus exposure and HLA in healthy donors. In the PCR, 60 Vbeta and 13 Jbeta primers were used. Repertoires were generated with immunoSEQ multiplex PCR, while TCRdb's copy carries only in-frame clones and drops some. The sample consists of about 94,000 clones, approximately 7.6% of them appearing once. Sequencing was performed on PBMCs. The receptors shown here come from a man aged 50-59 years in good health and CMV-seronegative.

In this sample, this clone turned up many times. This rearrangement joins TRBV7-9 to TRBJ1-1; D unclear. CDR1 is SEHNR, CDR2 FQNEAQ, per germline (reference sequence). Trimming cost V 1 base and J 6 bases, with 9 bases left between them. CDR3 length equals 13 residues. The CDR3 nucleotides read TGTGCCAGCAGCTTAGGCGAGGGCGCTGAAGCTTTCTTT. Amino acids: CASSLGEGAEAFF.

This clone was recorded a few times. The rearrangement links TRBV5-4 to TRBJ2-1, with D hard to call. Germline assignment: CDR1 SGHNT and CDR2 YYREEE (reference sequence). V lost 0 bases and J 6 bases, leaving 7 bases between the germline ends. The CDR3 has 13 residues. As DNA, the CDR3 is TGTGCCAGCAGCTTGGAGTTAGCCAATGAGCAGTTCTTC. Its protein is CASSLELANEQFF.

CDR3 region: CATSRDRISGNTIYF. The CDR3 region has the DNA TGTGCCACCAGCAGAGACAGGATCTCTGGAAACACCATATATTTT. This sequence joins TRBV15 and TRBJ1-3; D gene ambiguous. CDR1 is LNHNV and CDR2 is YYDKDF in the germline V gene (reference sequence). The CDR3 sequence is 15 residues long. V was shortened by 0 bases and J by 0 bases, with 6 bases between the two germline ends. Combining the CDR3 with reference TRBV15 and TRBJ1-3 gives the whole variable domain DAMVIQNPRYQVTQFGKPVTLSCSQTLNHNVMYWYQQKSSQAPKLLFHYYDKDFNNEADTPDNFQSRRPNTSFCFLDIRSPGLGDTAMYLCATSRDRISGNTIYFGEGSWLTVV.

This clone was picked up a small number of times. The V gene is TRBV9, the J gene TRBJ2-5, with 11 bases aligning to TRBD1. Per the germline V gene, CDR1 is SGDLS and CDR2 is YYNGEE. The CDR3 extends over 14 amino acids. V was pared by 5 bases and J by 4 bases, with 4 bases of the junction left unmatched. CDR3 DNA sequence: TGTGCCAGCAGTGTGGACAGGGGGCGAGAGACCCAGTACTTC. This sequence encodes CASSVDRGRETQYF.

This clone was seen more than once but under ten times. The rearrangement links TRBV6-4 to TRBJ2-3, with 12 positions matching TRBD2. The CDR3 covers 14 residues. V shed 10 bases and J 2 bases; nucleotides not matched to a gene: 4. CDR1 is MRHNA, CDR2 SNTAGT, per germline. The CDR3 sequence: CATRTSGDTDTQYF. Written as DNA, the CDR3 is TGTGCCACCCGGACTAGCGGGGACACAGATACGCAGTATTTT.

The rearrangement links TRBV18 to TRBJ2-4; D is ambiguous. Germline CDR1 reads KGHSH; CDR2 reads LQKENI. V shed 2 bases and J shed 1 base, with 3 bases lying between them. This CDR3 has 13 amino acids. The DNA for the CDR3 is TGTGCCAGCTCACCAAGCGCCAAAAACATTCAGTACTTC. Translated: CASSPSAKNIQYF.

The gene calls are TRBV6-5 and TRBJ2-4; D might be TRBD1 (5 bases). Per the germline V gene, CDR1 is MNHEY and CDR2 is SVGAGI. The CDR3 spans 11 residues. V was clipped by 6 bases and J by 8 bases, with 8 bases between them. The CDR3 DNA sequence: TGTGCCAGCAGGACAGTGGACATTCAGTACTTC. Its protein product is CASRTVDIQYF.

V usage is TRBV27 and J usage is TRBJ2-5; possible D gene TRBD2, 6 bases. Germline CDR1 and CDR2: MNHEY and SMNVEV (reference sequence). This CDR3 spans 16 amino acids. Trimming left V 6 bases short and J 2 bases short, with 19 bases between. CDR3 region: CASRLGTAFSQETQYF. The CDR3, as DNA: TGTGCCAGCAGGCTCGGGACTGCTTTTTCACAAGAGACCCAGTACTTC.

This clone was counted only a few times. The chain uses TRBV6-6 and TRBJ2-7; D uncertain. This CDR3 has 12 residues. Trimming stripped 5 bases from V and 4 bases from J, with 9 bases between. Per germline, CDR1 MNHNY and CDR2 SVGAGI (reference sequence). The CDR3 loop reads CASSPTVYEQYF. The DNA for the CDR3 is TGTGCCAGCAGTCCCACGGTATACGAGCAGTACTTC.

V gene TRBV7-6 combines with J gene TRBJ2-7; maybe TRBD1 (6 bases). Trimming took 5 bases from V and 7 from J, leaving 15 bases between them. The CDR3 contains 13 residues. Germline V gene data show CDR1 as SGHVS and CDR2 as FNYEAQ. The CDR3 reads CASSASTGGEQYF. In nucleotides, the CDR3 is TGTGCCAGCAGCGCCTCGACAGGAGGTGAGCAGTACTTC.

The CDR3 loop is CAIRLRGTPGRDEQFF. CDR3 coding DNA: TGTGCCATCAGACTACGCGGGACTCCGGGACGGGATGAGCAGTTCTTC. V and J are TRBV7-2 and TRBJ2-1; possible D gene TRBD2, 6 bases. The CDR3 runs to 16 residues. V lost 10 bases and J 8 bases, leaving 27 bases between the germline ends. Germline CDR1 is SGHTA and CDR2 is FQGNSA.

V and J are TRBV4-2 and TRBJ1-2, with no clear D. Trimming removed 0 bases at V and 0 bases at J, with 14 bases between. Germline V gene sequence: CDR1 LGHNA, CDR2 YNFKEQ. This CDR3 is built from 17 residues. The chain's CDR3 is CASSQEMTGDPNYGYTF. CDR3 bases: TGTGCCAGCAGCCAAGAGATGACGGGAGACCCTAACTATGGCTACACCTTC.

This chain connects TRBV30 to TRBJ1-2; weak D call: TRBD1 (6 bases). The germline V and J ends were trimmed by 0 bases and 4 bases, with 15 bases remaining between them. The CDR3 runs 15 residues. Germline V lookup: CDR1 GTSNPN, CDR2 SVGIG (reference sequence). CDR3 protein: CAWSVKAGRGYGYTF. DNA of the CDR3: TGTGCCTGGAGTGTAAAAGCAGGCAGGGGCTATGGCTACACCTTC.

This clone was seen a handful of times. The chain recombines TRBV4-1 with TRBJ1-5; no firm D call. There are 15 residues in the CDR3. Germline V gene data show CDR1 as MGHRA and CDR2 as YSYEKL. The V end lost 4 bases, the J end lost 6 bases, and 16 bases lay between the germline ends. The CDR3 DNA reads TGCGCCAGCAGCCTTCCAGGTCTGCAAAGTCAGCCCCAGCATTTT. Amino acid sequence: CASSLPGLQSQPQHF.

This clone has more than one count but fewer than ten. The chain employs TRBV5-5 and TRBJ1-6; D remains unclear. Trimming cost V 0 bases and J 7 bases, with 8 bases left between them. Germline V gene lookup returns CDR1 SGHKS and CDR2 YYEKEE (reference sequence). The CDR3 totals 14 residues. The CDR3 DNA sequence: TGTGCCAGCAGCTTGGAAGGAGGAAATTCACCCCTCCACTTT. Protein product: CASSLEGGNSPLHF.

For this clone: Germline is not matched at one junction end, which may reflect a read error. The chain recombines TRBV11-2 with TRBJ1-5; D is undetermined. This CDR3 is built from 13 residues. CDR1 SGHAT and CDR2 FQNNGV come from the germline V gene. The CDR3 sequence: CASSLSSDQPQHF. The CDR3 DNA follows: TGTGCCAGCAGCTTATCTAGCGATCAGCCCCAGCATTTT.

This chain uses TRBV7-3 with TRBJ2-1; 7 nucleotides align to TRBD2. The junction had 3 bases not matched to a gene; V was cut back by 4 bases and J by 0 bases. Germline CDR1 reads SGHTA; CDR2 reads FQGTGA. This CDR3 spans 15 amino acids. The CDR3 nucleotides read TGTGCCAGCAGCTCCACGGGGGGCTCCTACAATGAGCAGTTCTTC. It is translated as CASSSTGGSYNEQFF.

V and J are TRBV15 and TRBJ1-5; 8 bases match TRBD1. The CDR3 loop spans 14 amino acids. CDR1 and CDR2 from the germline V gene are LNHNV and YYDKDF (reference sequence). After removal of 6 bases from V and 1 base from J, the junction contained 2 bases not matched to a gene. The CDR3 region is CATSRQGSNQPQHF. CDR3 DNA sequence: TGTGCCACCAGTCGACAGGGGAGCAATCAGCCCCAGCATTTT.

This clone was recorded a few times. The genes are TRBV29-1 and TRBJ1-2, with TRBD1 matching 10 bases. This CDR3 has 13 residues. Trimming cost V 1 base and J 6 bases; bases outside gene matches: 2. Germline CDR1 SQVTM, CDR2 ANQGSEA. The CDR3, as DNA: TGCAGCGTTGAAGGGGACAGGGGCGATGGCTACACCTTC. Amino acids: CSVEGDRGDGYTF.

The rearrangement joins TRBV7-9 to TRBJ2-7, with D maybe TRBD2 (5 bases). CDR3 length: 13 residues. Germline CDR1 is SEHNR and CDR2 is FQNEAQ (reference sequence). The V gene lost 4 bases and the J gene lost 6 bases, with 13 bases spanning the gap. This CDR3 reads CASSSPKTSEQYF. CDR3 DNA sequence: TGTGCCAGCAGCTCGCCAAAAACTAGCGAGCAGTACTTC.

The chain uses TRBV2 and TRBJ2-5; 7 positions match TRBD1. This CDR3 is built from 15 residues. CDR1 and CDR2 from the germline V gene are SNHLY and FYNNEI. Trimming removed 1 base from V and 5 bases from J; junction bases left unmatched: 7. CDR3 residues: CASSEVRTGQETQYF. The CDR3 DNA is TGTGCCAGCAGTGAAGTAAGGACAGGACAGGAGACCCAGTACTTC. The whole variable domain, filled in from reference TRBV2 and TRBJ2-5, reads EPEVTQTPSHQVTQMGQEVILRCVPISNHLYFYWYRQILGQKVEFLVSFYNNEISEKSEIFDDQFSVERPDGSNFTLKIRSTKLEDSAMYFCASSEVRTGQETQYFGPGTRLLVL.

This clone has a handful of counts. V usage is TRBV5-1 and J usage is TRBJ2-3; D ambiguous. Germline V gene data show CDR1 as SGHRS and CDR2 as YFSETQ. This CDR3 region has 12 residues. V gave up 4 bases and J gave up 6 bases, with 9 bases separating them. The CDR3 protein is CASSLSQDTQYF. For the CDR3, the DNA is TGCGCCAGCAGCCTCTCCCAGGATACGCAGTATTTT.

A remark on this clone: The junction differs from germline at one of its ends, possibly a read error. The chain has TRBV6-6 and TRBJ2-6; D perhaps matches TRBD2 (6 bases). Germline CDR1 MNHNY, CDR2 SVGAGI (reference sequence). The CDR3 spans 15 residues. CDR3 protein: CAGSPGEVGANVLTF. The CDR3 bases are TGTGCCGGCAGCCCCGGGGAGGTGGGGGCCAACGTCCTGACTTTC.

This clone has more than one count but fewer than ten. The rearrangement uses TRBV7-2 and TRBJ1-5; no clear D gene. CDR1 and CDR2 (germline): SGHTA, FQGNSA. The CDR3 is made up of 13 amino acids. Trimming stripped 5 bases from V and 5 bases from J, with 10 bases between. CDR3 bases: TGTGCCAGCAGCGCGGGAGAGCATCAGCCCCAGCATTTT. Encoded protein: CASSAGEHQPQHF.

This clone was found a few times. V usage is TRBV12-5 and J usage is TRBJ2-2; D not certain. The germline V gene encodes CDR1 LGHNT and CDR2 FRNRAP. Between the trimmed V and J ends, which lost 2 bases and 8 bases, there was a span of 3 bases. The CDR3 sequence is 11 residues long. The CDR3 reads CASGLRGELFF. The CDR3 DNA reads TGTGCTAGTGGTTTGCGGGGGGAGCTGTTTTTT.

This clone came up a few times. V usage is TRBV5-1 and J usage is TRBJ2-1; 9 positions match TRBD2. The CDR3 is made up of 15 amino acids. Losses at the gene ends were 3 bases for V and 5 bases for J; bases not matched to a gene: 6. The germline CDR1 and CDR2 sequences are SGHRS and YFSETQ. The CDR3 region is CASSSTGTSHNEQFF. CDR3 bases: TGCGCCAGCAGCTCCACCGGGACTAGCCACAATGAGCAGTTCTTC. Filled out from reference TRBV5-1 and TRBJ2-1, the complete variable domain reads KAGVTQTPRYLIKTRGQQVTLSCSPISGHRSVSWYQQTPGQGLQFLFEYFSETQRNKGNFPGRFSGRQFSNSRSEMNVSTLELGDSALYLCASSSTGTSHNEQFFGPGTRLTVL.

This clone was seen a few times. CDR3 loop: CASSLGQGNNEKLFF. In DNA, the CDR3 is TGCGCCAGCAGCTTGGGACAGGGAAATAATGAAAAACTGTTTTTT. The chain combines TRBV5-1 with TRBJ1-4, with 7 bases matching TRBD1. This CDR3 has 15 amino acids. With V trimmed by 0 bases and J by 4 bases, 3 bases remained unmatched. Germline V gene data show CDR1 as SGHRS and CDR2 as YFSETQ.

V is TRBV30 and J is TRBJ2-7; D gene ambiguous. Germline assignment: CDR1 GTSNPN and CDR2 SVGIG (reference sequence). The CDR3 consists of 16 residues. V lost 0 bases to trimming and J lost 1 base, with 16 bases between them. The CDR3 DNA reads TGTGCCTGGAGTGTTCGGTTGACAATTGGGTCCTACGAGCAGTACTTC. Protein product: CAWSVRLTIGSYEQYF. The full variable domain, in which reference TRBV30 and TRBJ2-7 provide the parts outside the CDR3, is SQTIHQWPATLVQPVGSPLSLECTVEGTSNPNLYWYRQAAGRGLQLLFYSVGIGQISSEVPQNLSASRPQDRQFILSSKKLLLSDSGFYLCAWSVRLTIGSYEQYFGPGTRLTVT.